The entry that follows covers one T cell receptor beta chain sequence. Here immunoSEQ multiplex PCR was the method, and the copy in TCRdb shows in-frame clones only, minus some. In the table there are about 330,000 clones, 88% of which are singletons. This entry comes from a study of blood T cell repertoires in COVID-19. Study context: T cells, B-cell-depleted T cells, or PBMCs supplied cDNA or gDNA.

CDR1 is SGHNT, CDR2 YENEEA, per germline. Trimming took off 7 bases at V and 5 bases at J, with 12 bases between the two ends. The CDR3 spans 12 residues. Recruits, aged roughly 18 to 95 years, lived in 20 to 30 US areas. Donors in Cohort 3 who had recovered were those with two negative PCRs, healthcare professional clearance, or resolution of their symptoms. Sequencing was carried out using PBMCs or T cells enriched from blood (not recorded which). This clonotype was sampled from a man in his thirties or forties who had recovered from COVID-19. The gene calls are TRBV11-3 and TRBJ2-7; tentatively, D is TRBD1 (6 bases). The CDR3 DNA is TGTGCCAGCACCACAGGGTACCACGAGCAGTACTTC. Translating gives CASTTGYHEQYF.